What follows is one T cell receptor (beta chain) and its context. This sample stems from a study of cytomegalovirus exposure and HLA in healthy donors. Germline CDR1 is SGDLS and CDR2 is YYNGEE. The ends were cut back, 2 bases at V and 1 base at J, with 5 bases in the middle. The CDR3 length is 13 residues. Repertoires were generated with immunoSEQ multiplex PCR, while TCRdb's copy carries only in-frame clones and drops some. This table holds 150,000 to 200,000 clones, about 86% found once. The V and J genes are TRBV9 and TRBJ2-3; no clear D gene. The sequenced material came from PBMCs. This sequence originates from a woman between 18 and 29 years old in good health and CMV-seropositive. Here the CDR3 DNA reads TGTGCCAGCAGCGTTGGCCGCACAGATACGCAGTATTTT. It translates to CASSVGRTDTQYF. Supplemented by reference TRBV9 and TRBJ2-3, the full variable domain reads DSGVTQTPKHLITATGQRVTLRCSPRSGDLSVYWYQQSLDQGLQFLIQYYNGEERAKGNILERFSAQQFPDLHSELNLSSLELGDSALYFCASSVGRTDTQYFGPGTRLTVL.